A single sample is the source of the 4 T cell receptor beta chains below, sequenced in a study of cytomegalovirus exposure and HLA in healthy donors. In the PCR, 60 Vbeta and 13 Jbeta primers were used. TCRdb's table, derived via immunoSEQ multiplex PCR, lists solely in-frame clones and lacks some. The table records approximately 160,000 clones, 82% of them present only once. Material for sequencing was PBMCs. The receptors here all came from a girl aged 5 to 17 in good health and CMV-seropositive.

The chain combines TRBV4-1 with TRBJ2-1; 10 bases fit TRBD2. After removal of 1 base from V and 4 bases from J, the junction contained 1 base not matched to a gene. Germline loops: CDR1 MGHRA, CDR2 YSYEKL. The CDR3 runs to 15 residues. The CDR3 sequence: CASSQGLAGYNEQFF. In nucleotides, the CDR3 is TGCGCCAGCAGCCAAGGACTAGCGGGTTACAATGAGCAGTTCTTC.

The gene calls are TRBV7-2 and TRBJ2-3; D possibly corresponds to TRBD2 (5 bases). Germline V CDR1 and CDR2: SGHTA, FQGNSA. The CDR3 consists of 12 residues. The V and J ends lost 1 base and 9 bases respectively, with 8 bases between them. The CDR3 sequence is CASSLDGGTQYF. The CDR3 DNA sequence: TGTGCCAGCAGCTTAGACGGCGGGACGCAGTATTTT.

Only one count was recorded for this clone. One end of the junction does not line up with germline, which may come from a read error. The CDR3 spells CAISEVALRVLF. CDR3 DNA sequence: TGTGCCATCAGTGAAGTGGCACTCCGGGTCCTCTTC. V gene TRBV10-3 combines with J gene TRBJ1-2; D gene ambiguous. The CDR3 contains 12 residues. Germline V gives CDR1 ENHRY, CDR2 SYGVKD.

This clone was seen a handful of times. The chain carries TRBV5-1 and TRBJ1-5; 7 bases align to TRBD1. The trim removed 1 base at V and 8 bases at J, leaving 6 bases unmatched. The CDR3 is 14 residues long. From germline, CDR1 is SGHRS and CDR2 YFSETQ. CDR3 residues: CASSLNGQGEPQHF. CDR3 in DNA: TGCGCCAGCAGCTTGAATGGGCAGGGGGAGCCCCAGCATTTT. The complete variable domain, with remaining parts taken from reference TRBV5-1 and TRBJ1-5, reads KAGVTQTPRYLIKTRGQQVTLSCSPISGHRSVSWYQQTPGQGLQFLFEYFSETQRNKGNFPGRFSGRQFSNSRSEMNVSTLELGDSALYLCASSLNGQGEPQHFGDGTRLSIL.